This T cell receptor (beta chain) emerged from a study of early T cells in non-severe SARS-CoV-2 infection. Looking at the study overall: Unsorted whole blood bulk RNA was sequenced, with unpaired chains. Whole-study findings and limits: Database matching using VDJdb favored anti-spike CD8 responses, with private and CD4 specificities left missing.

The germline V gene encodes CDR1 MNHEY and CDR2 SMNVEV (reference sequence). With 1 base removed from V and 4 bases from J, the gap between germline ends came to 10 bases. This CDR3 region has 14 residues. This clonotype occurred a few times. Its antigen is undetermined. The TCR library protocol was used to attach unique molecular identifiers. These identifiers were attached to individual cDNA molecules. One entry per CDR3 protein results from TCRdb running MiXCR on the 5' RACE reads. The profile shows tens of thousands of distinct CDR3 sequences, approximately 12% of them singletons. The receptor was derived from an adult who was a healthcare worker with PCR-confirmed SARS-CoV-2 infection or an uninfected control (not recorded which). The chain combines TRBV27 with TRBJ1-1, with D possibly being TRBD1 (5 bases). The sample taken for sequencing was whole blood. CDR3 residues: CASSLYTRGTEAFF. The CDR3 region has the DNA TGTGCCAGCAGTTTATATACTAGGGGCACTGAAGCTTTCTTT.